This entry features one T cell receptor beta chain sequence. This specimen comes from a study of identical twins. TCRdb ran MiXCR on the 5' RACE reads and lists one entry per CDR3 protein. The sample comprises under 900,000 distinct CDR3 sequences, about 20% of which are singletons, and around 14% rests with the top ten. J was trimmed by 3 bases and V by 1 base; bases with no gene match: 5. There are 15 residues in the CDR3. Germline loops: CDR1 DFQATT, CDR2 SNEGSKA (reference sequence). These same records also appear under a second study, on T cells expressing NK-cell markers. That study reports: In sorted CD3+CD56+NKG2C+, CD3+CD56+NKG2C- and CD3+CD56-NKG2C+ T cells, TCR beta repertoires were obtained. The authors applied an anti-gamma-delta TCR antibody in several experiments, and it restricted sorting to alpha-beta TCR T cells.

The sample was PBMCs. This TCR was recovered from a woman aged 18-29 years in good health. The chain recombines TRBV20-1 with TRBJ2-1, with 8 bases fitting TRBD1. The CDR3 nucleotides are TGCAGTGCTAGAGTGACCGACAGGGGCTACAATGAGCAGTTCTTC. Residues: CSARVTDRGYNEQFF.